This section outlines one T cell receptor (beta chain) sequence together with its context. No antigen is known for it. These data belong to a study of CD8 T cells in ankylosing spondylitis. Study findings and constraints: Characteristic of ankylosing spondylitis blood, it appeared, was a TCR beta motif comprising roughly eight highly homologous variants. The study looked at matched synovial fluid samples from ankylosing spondylitis patients. Disease-linked clones were reported to be significantly enriched there.

Library preparation for TCR beta used quantitative 5'-RACE with molecular barcodes. TCRdb reprocessed the 5' RACE reads with MiXCR, giving one entry per CDR3 protein. The profile covers a few hundred thousand distinct CDR3 sequences, with more than 20% appearing a single time and around 16% taken by the ten largest. The sequence was obtained from a male donor with ankylosing spondylitis. The sample was blood, either unsorted or a sorted T cell fraction (not recorded which).

The CDR3 DNA sequence: TGTGCCATCAGCGAGCGACAGAAGAACTATGGCTACACCTTC. It specifies CAISERQKNYGYTF. The chain joins TRBV10-3 to TRBJ1-2; D is perhaps TRBD1 (5 bases). The CDR3 is 14 amino acids. The V end lost 6 bases, the J end lost 2 bases, and 13 bases lay between the germline ends. The V gene's germline CDR1 is ENHRY and CDR2 SYGVKD.